A selection of T cell receptor beta chains follows, all from one sample in a study of T cell responses to AZD1222 COVID-19 vaccine. The data were produced by immunoSEQ multiplex PCR, yet TCRdb's version contains in-frame clones alone and is incomplete. The table lists about 73,000 clones, roughly 89% of them singletons, with approximately 8.6% in the top ten. The source was peripheral blood, collected 28 days after the second AZD1222 dose. Every receptor here comes from an adult who received the AZD1222 COVID-19 vaccine. Each CDR3 is given with its conserved first and last residue. The order of the fields is J gene, CDR3 length, clone size, V gene, D gene, CDR3 DNA, CDR3 protein. The D gene is left open where the match is weak. Only part of the rows carry a size: once, few, many, or a class if the clone is expanded.

>TRBJ2-7|14|-|TRBV9|-
TGTGCCAGCAGCGTAGAACCGGGACTCGGGGTTAAGTACTTC
CASSVEPGLGVKYF
>TRBJ1-3|14|-|TRBV5-6|-
TGTGCCAGCAGCTCACAGGGATTTTGGAACACCATATATTTT
CASSSQGFWNTIYF
>TRBJ2-7|14|-|TRBV7-9|TRBD1
TGTGCCAGCAGCGCGCGGACAGGCAGATACGAGCAGTACTTC
CASSARTGRYEQYF
>TRBJ2-1|15|once|TRBV9|TRBD2
TGTGCCAGCAGCGTGGGTAGCGGGGACTACAATGAGCAGTTCTTC
CASSVGSGDYNEQFF
>TRBJ1-2|15|-|TRBV5-6|TRBD1
TGTGCCAGCAGCTCGGGACAGGTTTTGACCTATGGCTACACCTTC
CASSSGQVLTYGYTF
>TRBJ2-6|15|-|TRBV6-5|-
TGTGCCAGCAGTCCAGTATCGTCTGGGGCCAACGTCCTGACTTTC
CASSPVSSGANVLTF
>TRBJ2-1|15|-|TRBV9|-
TGTGCCAGCAGCCCGGGCGGAAATTCCTACAATGAGCAGTTCTTC
CASSPGGNSYNEQFF
>TRBJ1-5|15|-|TRBV27|-
TGTGCCAGCAGTAGGACACCCTATAGCAATCAGCCCCAGCATTTT
CASSRTPYSNQPQHF
>TRBJ1-6|15|-|TRBV28|-
TGTGCCAGCAGTCCGGTCGCAGGGGTCGATTCACCCCTCCACTTT
CASSPVAGVDSPLHF
>TRBJ2-1|16|-|TRBV14|-
TGTGCCAGCAGCCAAGGGCAGGGTTTGGGTAAGGGTGAGCAGTTCTTC
CASSQGQGLGKGEQFF
>TRBJ2-7|11|-|TRBV6-5|-
TGTGCCAGCGGAACTCCTCACGAGCAGTACTTC
CASGTPHEQYF
>TRBJ2-3|19|-|TRBV4-3|TRBD2
TGCGCCAGCAGCCAGGCACCCCTCGGGGGGGCCCCCATTTGGGATGCGCAGTATTTT
CASSQAPLGGAPIWDAQYF
>TRBJ2-7|13|-|TRBV7-9|-
TGTGCCAGCAGCTCCGGGGCCTACTACGAGCAGTACTTC
CASSSGAYYEQYF
>TRBJ1-1|14|-|TRBV28|TRBD1
TGTGCCAGCAGCAGGGACAGGGTAAACACTGAAGCTTTCTTT
CASSRDRVNTEAFF
>TRBJ2-7|14|once|TRBV2|-
TGTGCCAGCAGGAACAATGACATTAGCTACGAGCAGTACTTC
CASRNNDISYEQYF
>TRBJ1-5|15|-|TRBV4-1|-
TGCGCCAGCAGCCACTCTCCTCCGGGGGATCAGCCCCAGCATTTT
CASSHSPPGDQPQHF
>TRBJ1-4|17|-|TRBV7-6|TRBD1
TGTGCCAGCAGCTTATCATGGGGGACAGGGGTGGCTGAAAAACTGTTTTTT
CASSLSWGTGVAEKLFF
>TRBJ2-1|12|-|TRBV6-2/TRBV6-3|-
TGTGCCAGCAGCCGGGGCCCGGCTGAGCAGTTCTTC
CASSRGPAEQFF
>TRBJ2-1|14|-|TRBV28|TRBD2
TGTGCCAGCAGTTTGGCTAGCGGCTACAATGAGCAGTTCTTC
CASSLASGYNEQFF
>TRBJ2-5|11|-|TRBV2|-
TGTGCCAGCAGTGTCGGAGGGACCCAGTACTTC
CASSVGGTQYF
>TRBJ2-7|15|-|TRBV7-8|-
TGTGCCAGCAGCTTTTCCGGGGGCGCCCTGTACGAGCAGTACTTC
CASSFSGGALYEQYF
>TRBJ2-5|15|-|TRBV9|TRBD2
TGTGCCAGCAGCGCTACGACTAGCGGGATCCTGGCCCTCGACTTC
CASSATTSGILALDF
>TRBJ2-2|13|-|TRBV27|-
TGTGCCAGCAGTTTATATGGGGCCGGGGAGCTGTTTTTT
CASSLYGAGELFF
>TRBJ2-6|19|-|TRBV3-1/TRBV3-2|TRBD2
TGTGCCAGCAGCCAGGGACTAGCTCATCCTCCGGCTGGGGCCAACGTCCTGACTTTC
CASSQGLAHPPAGANVLTF